This T cell receptor beta chain was identified in a study of blood T cells in healthy people across ages. General study findings and limits: Estimates based on one million T cells were treated as lower bounds.

Trimming at V came to 6 bases and at J to 2 bases, leaving 9 bases not matched to a gene. Germline V CDR1 and CDR2: DFQATT, SNEGSKA (reference sequence). The CDR3 runs to 15 residues. Notes on this clonotype: What it recognizes is unknown.

Then a second PCR, running roughly 7 to 11 cycles, was carried out with a sample-barcoded 5' primer and a J-beta primer mix. TCRdb re-analysed the 5' RACE reads in MiXCR, keeping a single row per CDR3 protein. The sample yields hundreds of thousands of distinct CDR3 sequences, more than 20% seen once. The clonotype originates from a man in his 70s in good health. This chain uses TRBV20-1 with TRBJ2-4; 8 bases fit TRBD2. Sequenced: blood. CDR3 in amino acids: CSAKPAGVTKNIQYF. In DNA, the CDR3 is TGCAGTGCCAAACCAGCGGGAGTTACCAAAAACATTCAGTACTTC.